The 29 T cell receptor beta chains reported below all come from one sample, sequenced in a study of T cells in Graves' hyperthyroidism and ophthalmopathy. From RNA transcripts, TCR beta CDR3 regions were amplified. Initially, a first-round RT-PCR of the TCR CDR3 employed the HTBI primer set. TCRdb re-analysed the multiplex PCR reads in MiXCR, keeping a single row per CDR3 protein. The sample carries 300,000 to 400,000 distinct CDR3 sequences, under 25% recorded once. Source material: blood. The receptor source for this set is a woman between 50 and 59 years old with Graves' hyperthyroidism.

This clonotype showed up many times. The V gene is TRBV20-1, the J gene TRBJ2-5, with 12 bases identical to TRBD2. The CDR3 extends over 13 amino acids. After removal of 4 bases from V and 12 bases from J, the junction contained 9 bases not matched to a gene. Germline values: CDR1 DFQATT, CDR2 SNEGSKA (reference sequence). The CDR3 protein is CSAKIGLAGMEYF. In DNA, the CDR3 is TGCAGTGCTAAAATCGGACTAGCGGGGATGGAGTACTTC.

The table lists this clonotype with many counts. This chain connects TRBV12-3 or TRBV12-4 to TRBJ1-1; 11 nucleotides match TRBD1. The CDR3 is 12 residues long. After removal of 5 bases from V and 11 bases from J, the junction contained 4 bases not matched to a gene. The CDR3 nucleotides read TGTGCCAGCAGTCCGGGACAGGGGGTTGCTTTCTTT. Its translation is CASSPGQGVAFF.

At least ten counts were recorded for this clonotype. Here the CDR3 reads CASRPDRANYGYTF. For the CDR3, the DNA is TGTGCCAGCCGACCGGACAGGGCAAACTATGGCTACACCTTC. This rearrangement joins TRBV12-3 or TRBV12-4 to TRBJ1-2; TRBD1 aligns across 8 bases. CDR3 length: 14 residues. V lost 8 bases, J lost 2 bases, and 7 bases stayed unmatched.

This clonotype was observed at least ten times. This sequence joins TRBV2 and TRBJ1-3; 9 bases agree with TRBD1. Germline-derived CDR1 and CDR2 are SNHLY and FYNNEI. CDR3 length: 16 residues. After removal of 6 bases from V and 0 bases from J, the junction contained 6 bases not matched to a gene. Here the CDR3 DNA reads TGTGCCAGCAGGGACAGGGGAACGGGCTCTGGAAACACCATATATTTT. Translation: CASRDRGTGSGNTIYF.

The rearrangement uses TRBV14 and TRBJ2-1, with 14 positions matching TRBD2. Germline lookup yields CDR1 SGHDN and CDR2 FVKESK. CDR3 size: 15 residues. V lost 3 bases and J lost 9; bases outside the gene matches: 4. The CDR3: CASSHAGTSGGEQFF. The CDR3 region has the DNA TGTGCCAGCAGCCATGCCGGGACTAGCGGGGGTGAGCAGTTCTTC.

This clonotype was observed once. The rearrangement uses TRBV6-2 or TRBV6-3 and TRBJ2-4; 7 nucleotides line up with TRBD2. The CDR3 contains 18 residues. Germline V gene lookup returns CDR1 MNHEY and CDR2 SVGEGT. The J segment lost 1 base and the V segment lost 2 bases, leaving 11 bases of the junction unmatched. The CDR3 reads CASSYAPSSGVAKNIQYF. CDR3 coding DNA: TGTGCCAGCAGTTACGCACCTTCGAGCGGGGTGGCCAAAAACATTCAGTACTTC.

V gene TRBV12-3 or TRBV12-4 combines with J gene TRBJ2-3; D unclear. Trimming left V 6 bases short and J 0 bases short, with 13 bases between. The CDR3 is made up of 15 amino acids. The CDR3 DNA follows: TGTGCCAGCAGCCCCCAACACGCTAGCACAGATACGCAGTATTTT. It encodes CASSPQHASTDTQYF.

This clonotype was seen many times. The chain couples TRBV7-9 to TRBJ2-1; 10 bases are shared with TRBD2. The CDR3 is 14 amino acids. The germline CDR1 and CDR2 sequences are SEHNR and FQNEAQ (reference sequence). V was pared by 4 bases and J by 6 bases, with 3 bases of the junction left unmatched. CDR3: CASSSLAGSNEQFF. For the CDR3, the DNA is TGTGCCAGCAGCTCACTAGCGGGGTCCAATGAGCAGTTCTTC.

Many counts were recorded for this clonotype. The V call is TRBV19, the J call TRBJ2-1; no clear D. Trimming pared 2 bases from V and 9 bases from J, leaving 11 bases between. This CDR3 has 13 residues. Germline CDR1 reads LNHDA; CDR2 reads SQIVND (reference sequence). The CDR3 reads CASSISVGSEQFF. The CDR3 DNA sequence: TGTGCCAGTAGTATATCTGTGGGAAGTGAGCAGTTCTTC.

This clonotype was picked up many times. This CDR3 reads CASSLSIAPTDNEQFF. CDR3 sequence (DNA): TGTGCCAGCAGTTTATCGATCGCCCCCACTGACAATGAGCAGTTCTTC. The rearrangement links TRBV27 to TRBJ2-1, with no clear D. V was trimmed by 0 bases and J by 5 bases, leaving 14 bases between them. The CDR3 sequence is 16 residues long. Germline V gene data show CDR1 as MNHEY and CDR2 as SMNVEV (reference sequence).

CDR3 region: CASSVDSGGHTEAFF. Written as DNA, the CDR3 is TGTGCCAGCAGCGTAGATTCAGGGGGTCACACTGAAGCTTTCTTT. The chain recombines TRBV5-4 with TRBJ1-1, with TRBD1 matching 7 bases. V shed 4 bases and J 3 bases; nucleotides not matched to a gene: 9. Per germline, CDR1 SGHNT and CDR2 YYREEE (reference sequence). The CDR3 contains 15 residues.

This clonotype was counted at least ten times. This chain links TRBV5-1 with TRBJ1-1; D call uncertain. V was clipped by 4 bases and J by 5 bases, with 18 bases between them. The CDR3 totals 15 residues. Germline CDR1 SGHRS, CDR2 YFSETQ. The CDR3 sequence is CASSLLTAMGTEAFF. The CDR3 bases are TGCGCCAGCAGCCTTCTTACAGCGATGGGAACTGAAGCTTTCTTT.

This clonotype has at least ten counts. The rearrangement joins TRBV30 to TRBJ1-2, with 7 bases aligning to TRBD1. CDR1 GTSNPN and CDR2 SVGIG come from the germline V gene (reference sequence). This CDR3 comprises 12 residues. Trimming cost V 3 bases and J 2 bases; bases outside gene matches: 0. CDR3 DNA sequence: TGTGCCTGGAGGGACAGGAACTATGGCTACACCTTC. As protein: CAWRDRNYGYTF. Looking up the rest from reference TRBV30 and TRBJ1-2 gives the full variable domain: SQTIHQWPATLVQPVGSPLSLECTVEGTSNPNLYWYRQAAGRGLQLLFYSVGIGQISSEVPQNLSASRPQDRQFILSSKKLLLSDSGFYLCAWRDRNYGYTFGSGTRLTVV.

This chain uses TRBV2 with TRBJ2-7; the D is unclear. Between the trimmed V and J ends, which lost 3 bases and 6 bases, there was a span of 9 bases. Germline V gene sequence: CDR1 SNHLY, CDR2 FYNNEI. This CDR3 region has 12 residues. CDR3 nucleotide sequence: TGTGCCAGCAGTGAGTCGAGGAGCGAGCAGTACTTC. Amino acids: CASSESRSEQYF.

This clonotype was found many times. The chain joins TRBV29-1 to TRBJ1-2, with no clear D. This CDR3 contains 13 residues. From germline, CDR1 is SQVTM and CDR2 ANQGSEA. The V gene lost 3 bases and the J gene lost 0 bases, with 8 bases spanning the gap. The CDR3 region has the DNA TGCAGCGTTGATACGGATCCTAACTATGGCTACACCTTC. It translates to CSVDTDPNYGYTF.

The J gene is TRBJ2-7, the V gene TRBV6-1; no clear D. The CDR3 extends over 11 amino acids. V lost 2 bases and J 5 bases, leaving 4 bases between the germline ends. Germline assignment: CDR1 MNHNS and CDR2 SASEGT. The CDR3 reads CASSEIDEQYF. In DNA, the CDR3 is TGTGCCAGCAGTGAAATTGACGAGCAGTACTTC.

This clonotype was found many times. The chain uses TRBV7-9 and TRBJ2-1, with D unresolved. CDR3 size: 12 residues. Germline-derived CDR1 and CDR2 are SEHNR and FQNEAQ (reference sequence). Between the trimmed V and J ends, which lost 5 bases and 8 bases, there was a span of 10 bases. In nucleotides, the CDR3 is TGTGCCAGCAGCGTGGGTGACTATGAGCAGTTCTTC. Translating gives CASSVGDYEQFF.

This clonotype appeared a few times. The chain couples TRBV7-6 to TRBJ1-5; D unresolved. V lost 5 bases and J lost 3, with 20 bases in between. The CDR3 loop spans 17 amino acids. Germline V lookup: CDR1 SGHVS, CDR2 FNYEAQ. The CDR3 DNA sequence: TGTGCCAGCAGCCACGCCAGGAGCAGGAATCACAATCAGCCCCAGCATTTT. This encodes CASSHARSRNHNQPQHF.

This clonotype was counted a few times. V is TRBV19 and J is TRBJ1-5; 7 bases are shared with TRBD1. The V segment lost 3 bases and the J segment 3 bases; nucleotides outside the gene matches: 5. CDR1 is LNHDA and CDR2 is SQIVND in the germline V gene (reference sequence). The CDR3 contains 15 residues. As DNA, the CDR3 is TGTGCCAGTAGTATCGGGCAGGGGGTCAATCAGCCCCAGCATTTT. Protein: CASSIGQGVNQPQHF.

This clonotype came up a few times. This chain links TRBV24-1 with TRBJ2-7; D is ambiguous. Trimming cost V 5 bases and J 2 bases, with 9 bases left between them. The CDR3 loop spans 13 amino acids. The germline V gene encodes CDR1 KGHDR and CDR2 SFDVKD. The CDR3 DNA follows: TGTGCCACCAGTGGTGGCGGACCCTACGAGCAGTACTTC. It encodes CATSGGGPYEQYF.

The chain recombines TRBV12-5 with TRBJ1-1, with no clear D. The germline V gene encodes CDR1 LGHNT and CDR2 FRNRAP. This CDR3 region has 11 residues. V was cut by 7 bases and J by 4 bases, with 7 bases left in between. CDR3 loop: CASVGTTEAFF. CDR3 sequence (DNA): TGTGCTAGTGTGGGAACCACTGAAGCTTTCTTT. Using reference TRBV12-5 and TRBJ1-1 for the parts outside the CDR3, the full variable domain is DARVTQTPRHKVTEMGQEVTMRCQPILGHNTVFWYRQTMMQGLELLAYFRNRAPLDDSGMPKDRFSAEMPDATLATLKIQPSEPRDSAVYFCASVGTTEAFFGQGTRLTVV.

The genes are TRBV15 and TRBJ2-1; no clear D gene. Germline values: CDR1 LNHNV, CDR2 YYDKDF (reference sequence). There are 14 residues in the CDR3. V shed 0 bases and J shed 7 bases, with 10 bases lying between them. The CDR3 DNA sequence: TGTGCCACCAGCAGAGATCGAATCACGAATGAGCAGTTCTTC. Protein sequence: CATSRDRITNEQFF.

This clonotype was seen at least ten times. The CDR3 DNA is TGTGCCAGCAGTTTAGTGAGAACCGGGGAGCTGTTTTTT. Translation: CASSLVRTGELFF. The chain carries TRBV12-3 or TRBV12-4 and TRBJ2-2; D remains unclear. Trimming left V 1 base short and J 5 bases short, with 5 bases between. The CDR3 extends over 13 amino acids.

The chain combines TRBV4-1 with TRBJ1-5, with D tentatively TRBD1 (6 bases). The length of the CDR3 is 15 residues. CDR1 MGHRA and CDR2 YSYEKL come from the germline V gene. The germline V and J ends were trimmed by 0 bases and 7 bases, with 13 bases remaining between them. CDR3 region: CASSQESGQNQPQHF. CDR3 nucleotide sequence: TGCGCCAGCAGCCAAGAAAGTGGACAGAACCAGCCCCAGCATTTT.

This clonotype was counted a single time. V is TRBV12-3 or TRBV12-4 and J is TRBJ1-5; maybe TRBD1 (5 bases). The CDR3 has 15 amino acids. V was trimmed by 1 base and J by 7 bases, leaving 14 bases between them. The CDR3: CASSLGAGSGQPQHF. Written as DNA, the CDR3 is TGTGCCAGCAGTTTAGGAGCAGGGTCTGGGCAGCCCCAGCATTTT.

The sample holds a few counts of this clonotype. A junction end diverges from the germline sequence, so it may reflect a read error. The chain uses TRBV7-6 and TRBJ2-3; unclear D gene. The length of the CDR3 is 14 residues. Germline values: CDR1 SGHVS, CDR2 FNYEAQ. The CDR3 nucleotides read TGTGCCAGCGGCTTAGAGATCGGCACAGATACGCAGTATTTT. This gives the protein CASGLEIGTDTQYF.

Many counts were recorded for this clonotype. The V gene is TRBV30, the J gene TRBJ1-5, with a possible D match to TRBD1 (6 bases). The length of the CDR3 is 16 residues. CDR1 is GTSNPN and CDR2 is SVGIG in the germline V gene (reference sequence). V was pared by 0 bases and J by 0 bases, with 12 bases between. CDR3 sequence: CAWSVQRGHSNQPQHF. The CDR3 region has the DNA TGTGCCTGGAGTGTACAGCGGGGGCATAGCAATCAGCCCCAGCATTTT.

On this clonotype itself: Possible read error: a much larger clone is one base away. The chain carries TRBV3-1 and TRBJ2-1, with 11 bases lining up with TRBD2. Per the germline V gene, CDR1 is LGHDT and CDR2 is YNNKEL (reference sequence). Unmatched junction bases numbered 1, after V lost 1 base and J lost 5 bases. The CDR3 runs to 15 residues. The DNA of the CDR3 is TGTGCCAGCAGCCAAGGACTAGCGGGGCACAATGAGCAGTTCTTC. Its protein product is CASSQGLAGHNEQFF.

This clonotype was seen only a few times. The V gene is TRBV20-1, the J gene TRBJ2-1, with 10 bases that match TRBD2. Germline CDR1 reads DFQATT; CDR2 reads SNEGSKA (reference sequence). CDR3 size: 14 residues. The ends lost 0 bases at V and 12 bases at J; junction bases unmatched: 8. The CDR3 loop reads CSARDPTSGMGQFF. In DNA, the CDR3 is TGCAGTGCTAGAGATCCAACTAGCGGGATGGGGCAGTTCTTC.